Sequencing of this T cell receptor beta chain was carried out in a study of shared clonotypes between healthy human individuals. TCRdb keeps only in-frame clones here, not all; method: immunoSEQ multiplex PCR. The table has more than 400,000 clones, 90% to 96% seen once; the top ten hold 0.06%. The CDR3 loop spans 14 amino acids. The V end lost 2 bases, the J end lost 0 bases, and 5 bases lay between the germline ends. Germline values: CDR1 SGHRS, CDR2 YFSETQ. Specimen: naive CD4+ T cells sorted from blood. Described subset: CD45RA+ positively selected. The chain couples TRBV5-1 to TRBJ2-2, with TRBD2 as a possible D gene (5 bases). The sequence derives from a woman in her twenties or thirties in good health. Here the CDR3 reads CASSLAANTGELFF. The CDR3 region has the DNA TGCGCCAGCAGCTTAGCGGCGAACACCGGGGAGCTGTTTTTT.